The present T cell receptor beta chain was sequenced within a study of shared clonotypes between healthy human individuals. Broader study findings: The diversity represented, both genetic and in exposure history, was limited by few donors.

Worth noting for this clone: Its antigen remains unknown.

Trimming pared 5 bases from V and 3 bases from J, leaving 16 bases between. From germline, CDR1 is SGHTS and CDR2 YDEGEE. The CDR3 is 15 amino acids. TCRdb's copy holds only in-frame clones and misses some; the assay was immunoSEQ multiplex PCR. The sample has 2 million to 2.5 million clones, 80% to 95% seen once; the top ten hold more than 0.35%. The sample comprised naive CD4+ T cells from PBMCs. Subset of the sample: CD45RA+ positively selected. This sequence was found in a young man in good health. Some clones in this sample may be carry-over from other donors' samples. J is TRBJ2-3 and V is TRBV5-8; TRBD1 is a possible D gene (5 bases). In DNA, the CDR3 is TGTGCCAGCAGACAGCGACAGACTTGGACAGATACGCAGTATTTT. Translation gives CASRQRQTWTDTQYF.